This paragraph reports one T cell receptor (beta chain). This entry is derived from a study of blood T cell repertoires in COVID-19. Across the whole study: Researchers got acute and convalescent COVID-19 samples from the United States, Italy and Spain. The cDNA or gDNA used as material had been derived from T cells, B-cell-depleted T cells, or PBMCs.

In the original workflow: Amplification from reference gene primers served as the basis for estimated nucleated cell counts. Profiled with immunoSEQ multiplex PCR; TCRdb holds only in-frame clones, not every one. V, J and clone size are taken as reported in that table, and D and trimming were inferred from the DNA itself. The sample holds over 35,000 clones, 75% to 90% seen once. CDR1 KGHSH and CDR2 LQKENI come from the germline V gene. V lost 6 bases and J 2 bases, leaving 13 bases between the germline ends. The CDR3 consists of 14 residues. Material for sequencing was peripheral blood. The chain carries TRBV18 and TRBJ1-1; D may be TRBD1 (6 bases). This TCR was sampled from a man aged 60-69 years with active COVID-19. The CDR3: CASSRQALNTEAFF. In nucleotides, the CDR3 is TGTGCCAGCTCCAGACAGGCTTTAAACACTGAAGCTTTCTTT.